The 28 T cell receptor beta chains below come from one sample, sequenced in a study of blood T cell repertoires in COVID-19. Produced via immunoSEQ multiplex PCR; TCRdb's table is partial and in-frame only. The sample lists some 350,000 clones, roughly 89% occurring once. The source material was peripheral blood. These TCRs come from a young man with active or convalescent COVID-19.

The rearrangement joins TRBV19 to TRBJ2-1; 8 nucleotides match TRBD1. This CDR3 contains 14 residues. Germline CDR1 LNHDA, CDR2 SQIVND (reference sequence). The J segment lost 8 bases and the V segment lost 7 bases, leaving 10 bases of the junction unmatched. CDR3: CASKGQGHKDEQFF. CDR3 in DNA: TGTGCCAGTAAAGGACAGGGTCATAAGGATGAGCAGTTCTTC.

The genes are TRBV9 and TRBJ2-3; a weak D match, TRBD1 (6 bases). The CDR3 spans 16 residues. Germline V lookup: CDR1 SGDLS, CDR2 YYNGEE. The V end was cut by 3 bases, the J end by 0 bases, with 14 bases between. The CDR3 spells CASSEAGTLSTDTQYF. The CDR3 DNA follows: TGTGCCAGCAGCGAGGCCGGGACACTGAGCACAGATACGCAGTATTTT.

The rearrangement joins TRBV9 to TRBJ1-3; perhaps TRBD1 as D (5 bases). CDR3 size: 15 residues. The V and J ends lost 4 bases and 4 bases respectively, with 15 bases between them. From germline, CDR1 is SGDLS and CDR2 YYNGEE. CDR3 DNA sequence: TGTGCCAGCAGCCCCCCTCAAGGGGCCGGAAACACCATATATTTT. It yields the protein CASSPPQGAGNTIYF.

This clone showed up just a few times. This chain links TRBV6-5 with TRBJ2-2; D gene unclear. CDR1 and CDR2 from the germline V gene are MNHEY and SVGAGI. The V end was cut by 0 bases, the J end by 1 base, with 6 bases between. The CDR3 length is 15 residues. Here the CDR3 reads CASSYSKLNTGELFF. DNA of the CDR3: TGTGCCAGCAGTTACTCGAAGCTGAACACCGGGGAGCTGTTTTTT.

This sequence joins TRBV7-9 and TRBJ1-1; D may be TRBD1 (6 bases). The V gene's germline CDR1 is SEHNR and CDR2 FQNEAQ (reference sequence). The CDR3 totals 18 residues. The V end was cut by 2 bases, the J end by 5 bases, with 24 bases between. The CDR3 DNA is TGTGCCAGCAGCTTAAAAGGGTTTGAGCGGGGGGCTGGGACTGAAGCTTTCTTT. Protein product: CASSLKGFERGAGTEAFF.

This sequence joins TRBV9 and TRBJ1-3; 7 bases are a match to TRBD1. CDR3 size: 13 residues. After removal of 3 bases from V and 4 bases from J, the junction contained 1 base not matched to a gene. Per the germline V gene, CDR1 is SGDLS and CDR2 is YYNGEE. CDR3 protein: CASSAGQGNTIYF. CDR3 in DNA: TGTGCCAGCAGCGCGGGACAGGGAAACACCATATATTTT.

This rearrangement joins TRBV3-1 (or the pseudogene TRBV3-2) to TRBJ2-7, with D possibly being TRBD2 (6 bases). V was cut by 2 bases and J by 6 bases, with 14 bases left in between. The CDR3 is 14 amino acids. Germline CDR1 is LGHDT and CDR2 is YNNKEL (reference sequence). In DNA form, the CDR3 reads TGTGCCAGCAGCCAATTACGGGGGAATAGCGAGCAGTACTTC. Translation: CASSQLRGNSEQYF.

The V gene is TRBV7-9, the J gene TRBJ2-3, with D possibly TRBD1 on 5 matching bases. Trimming shortened V by 3 bases and J by 2 bases, and 15 bases separated the two germline ends. This CDR3 spans 16 amino acids. Germline lookup yields CDR1 SEHNR and CDR2 FQNEAQ (reference sequence). This CDR3 is CASSFKGHSDTDTQYF. The CDR3 DNA is TGTGCCAGCAGCTTTAAGGGGCATTCAGACACAGATACGCAGTATTTT. The complete variable domain, with remaining parts taken from reference TRBV7-9 and TRBJ2-3, reads DTGVSQNPRHKITKRGQNVTFRCDPISEHNRLYWYRQTLGQGPEFLTYFQNEAQLEKSRLLSDRFSAERPKGSFSTLEIQRTEQGDSAMYLCASSFKGHSDTDTQYFGPGTRLTVL.

The CDR3 DNA is TGTGCCAGCAGGGGGGGTCCGGGATCCTACGAGCAGTACTTC. This gives the protein CASRGGPGSYEQYF. This chain connects TRBV7-9 to TRBJ2-7; D might be TRBD2 (6 bases). CDR1 is SEHNR, CDR2 FQNEAQ, per germline (reference sequence). V dropped 6 bases and J dropped 1 base, with 13 bases sitting between them. This CDR3 region has 14 residues.

This chain joins TRBV3-1 (or the pseudogene TRBV3-2) and TRBJ2-5, with 10 bases identical to TRBD2. There are 20 residues in the CDR3. V shed 1 base, J shed 1 base, and the junction held 15 bases outside the gene matches. The germline V gene has CDR1 LGHDT and CDR2 YNNKEL (reference sequence). CDR3 in DNA: TGTGCCAGCAGCCAAGTTTCCAAGCGGGGGGGCCGACCCCCCCAAGAGACCCAGTACTTC. Its protein product is CASSQVSKRGGRPPQETQYF.

The chain uses TRBV6-2 or TRBV6-3 and TRBJ2-1, with D possibly being TRBD1 (6 bases). The CDR3 is 15 amino acids. Germline values: CDR1 MNHEY, CDR2 SVGEGT. The V gene lost 5 bases and the J gene lost 7 bases, with 18 bases spanning the gap. The CDR3 DNA reads TGTGCCAGCAGTCCGGGTCCACGAGGGGGAAATGAGCAGTTCTTC. Encoded protein: CASSPGPRGGNEQFF.

This rearrangement joins TRBV11-2 to TRBJ1-1; no definite D call. The CDR3 runs 13 residues. CDR1 and CDR2 from the germline V gene are SGHAT and FQNNGV. The V gene lost 6 bases and the J gene lost 5 bases, with 13 bases spanning the gap. CDR3 amino acids: CASRSPAETEAFF. The DNA of the CDR3 is TGTGCCAGCAGGAGCCCGGCGGAAACTGAAGCTTTCTTT.

This clone was seen a handful of times. This rearrangement joins TRBV7-2 to TRBJ1-5, with D hard to call. Between the trimmed V and J ends, which lost 1 base and 3 bases, there was a span of 10 bases. This CDR3 contains 15 residues. Germline V gene sequence: CDR1 SGHTA, CDR2 FQGNSA. The CDR3 nucleotides are TGTGCCAGCAGCTTAGGCCCAGACATCAATCAGCCCCAGCATTTT. Protein sequence: CASSLGPDINQPQHF.

This sequence joins TRBV28 and TRBJ1-4; D gene unclear. Trimming removed 6 bases from V and 6 bases from J, with 8 bases in between. Germline V gives CDR1 MDHEN, CDR2 SYDVKM. CDR3 length equals 12 residues. The chain's CDR3 is CASSRGDEKLFF. CDR3 nucleotides: TGTGCCAGCAGCCGCGGTGATGAAAAACTGTTTTTT.

The CDR3 protein is CASRDSGNNSPLHF. CDR3 in DNA: TGTGCCAGTAGGGATTCAGGGAATAATTCACCCCTCCACTTT. V usage is TRBV19 and J usage is TRBJ1-6, with D possibly TRBD1 on 5 matching bases. Germline CDR1 reads LNHDA; CDR2 reads SQIVND (reference sequence). The CDR3 consists of 14 residues. V gave up 6 bases and J gave up 5 bases, with 11 bases separating them.

The rearrangement links TRBV7-2 to TRBJ1-5; 8 nucleotides align to TRBD1. CDR3 size: 17 residues. J lost 2 bases, V lost 5 bases, and 11 bases had no gene match. The germline V gene encodes CDR1 SGHTA and CDR2 FQGNSA. The CDR3, as DNA: TGTGCCAGCAGCCTACAAAGTACGGGACAGGGCAATCAGCCCCAGCATTTT. Residues: CASSLQSTGQGNQPQHF.

CDR3 sequence (DNA): TGTGCCAGCAGCTTGGCGCTCAGCTCCTACGAGCAGTACTTC. It codes for CASSLALSSYEQYF. This rearrangement joins TRBV5-6 to TRBJ2-7; the D is unclear. This CDR3 region has 14 residues. Germline V lookup: CDR1 SGHDT, CDR2 YYEEEE. V was pared by 0 bases and J by 0 bases, with 7 bases between. Full variable domain (remainder filled in from reference TRBV5-6 and TRBJ2-7): DAGVTQSPTHLIKTRGQQVTLRCSPKSGHDTVSWYQQALGQGPQFIFQYYEEEERQRGNFPDRFSGHQFPNYSSELNVNALLLGDSALYLCASSLALSSYEQYFGPGTRLTVT.

This chain connects TRBV27 to TRBJ2-7; tentative D call: TRBD2 (5 bases). This CDR3 comprises 13 residues. CDR1 is MNHEY and CDR2 is SMNVEV in the germline V gene (reference sequence). V was pared by 7 bases and J by 4 bases, with 14 bases between. CDR3 DNA sequence: TGTGCCAGCACGGGATTCCTATCTTACGAGCAGTACTTC. This encodes CASTGFLSYEQYF.

V gene TRBV5-1 combines with J gene TRBJ2-3; TRBD2 matches at 9 bases. CDR3 length equals 15 residues. The germline CDR1 and CDR2 sequences are SGHRS and YFSETQ. V lost 0 bases and J lost 1; bases outside the gene matches: 0. The CDR3 loop is CASSLVAGGTDTQYF. CDR3 nucleotide sequence: TGCGCCAGCAGCTTGGTAGCGGGAGGCACAGATACGCAGTATTTT.

On this clone itself: Other nucleotide sequences in the sample specify the same CDR3. The chain uses TRBV11-2 and TRBJ2-1; 11 nucleotides agree with TRBD2. V lost 3 bases and J lost 3; bases outside the gene matches: 1. The CDR3 sequence is 15 residues long. Germline CDR1 and CDR2: SGHAT and FQNNGV. CDR3 nucleotide sequence: TGTGCCAGCAGCTTCCTAGCGGGAGGCTACAATGAGCAGTTCTTC. Its translation is CASSFLAGGYNEQFF.

There are a few counts of this clone. This chain links TRBV4-2 with TRBJ2-1, with 8 nucleotides matching TRBD2. Germline V lookup: CDR1 LGHNA, CDR2 YNFKEQ. Germline trimming cut 4 bases from V and 4 bases from J; bases unmatched to any gene: 12. The CDR3 covers 17 residues. CDR3: CASSREGPSGSYNEQFF. The CDR3 DNA reads as TGTGCCAGCAGCCGGGAAGGACCCAGCGGGAGTTACAATGAGCAGTTCTTC.

The gene calls are TRBV19 and TRBJ1-5, with a tentative D call TRBD1 (6 bases). The CDR3 is 15 amino acids. Germline CDR1 and CDR2: LNHDA and SQIVND (reference sequence). The germline V and J ends were trimmed by 5 bases and 8 bases, with 19 bases remaining between them. CDR3 amino acids: CASSSIQGTHEPQHF. CDR3 sequence (DNA): TGTGCCAGTAGTTCAATACAGGGCACCCACGAGCCCCAGCATTTT.

V gene TRBV14 combines with J gene TRBJ1-5, with 8 nucleotides matching TRBD1. Germline-derived CDR1 and CDR2 are SGHDN and FVKESK. The CDR3 has 17 amino acids. V was pared by 0 bases and J by 9 bases, with 13 bases of the junction left unmatched. The CDR3 here is CASSQELETGVPGPQHF. CDR3 bases: TGTGCCAGCAGCCAAGAACTCGAGACAGGGGTTCCGGGGCCCCAGCATTTT.

This chain connects TRBV7-2 to TRBJ2-7, with 7 bases matching TRBD1. CDR3 size: 16 residues. V lost 5 bases and J lost 0; bases outside the gene matches: 10. Germline-derived CDR1 and CDR2 are SGHTA and FQGNSA. This chain's CDR3 is CASSLVGTESSYEQYF. The CDR3 region has the DNA TGTGCCAGCAGCCTGGTTGGGACAGAGAGCTCCTACGAGCAGTACTTC.

This clone occurred once. J is TRBJ2-1 and V is TRBV24-1, with D possibly being TRBD2 (6 bases). Germline V lookup: CDR1 KGHDR, CDR2 SFDVKD. Trimming took 0 bases from V and 1 from J, leaving 9 bases between them. The CDR3 is 16 residues long. As DNA, the CDR3 is TGTGCCACCAGTGATTTGGTGGGAGGTTCCTACAATGAGCAGTTCTTC. Encoded protein: CATSDLVGGSYNEQFF.

CDR3 loop: CASSHDRGFSNSPLHF. DNA of the CDR3: TGTGCCAGCAGCCACGACAGGGGATTCAGTAATTCACCCCTCCACTTT. This rearrangement joins TRBV14 to TRBJ1-6; 8 bases map to TRBD1. The CDR3 sequence is 16 residues long. The junction had 7 bases not matched to a gene; V was cut back by 3 bases and J by 6 bases. Germline values: CDR1 SGHDN, CDR2 FVKESK.

The genes are TRBV27 and TRBJ2-3; possibly TRBD1 for D (6 bases). CDR1 and CDR2 (germline): MNHEY, SMNVEV (reference sequence). V was cut by 5 bases and J by 7 bases, with 10 bases left in between. The CDR3 is 12 residues long. CDR3 DNA sequence: TGTGCCAGCAGTCCAGGGGCAAATACGCAGTATTTT. Translation: CASSPGANTQYF.

The V gene is TRBV27, the J gene TRBJ2-2; unclear D gene. Between the trimmed V and J ends, which lost 8 bases and 5 bases, there was a span of 12 bases. Germline CDR1 reads MNHEY; CDR2 reads SMNVEV (reference sequence). The length of the CDR3 is 13 residues. The CDR3 sequence is CASQESGTGELFF. The CDR3, as DNA: TGTGCCAGCCAGGAATCTGGGACCGGGGAGCTGTTTTTT.